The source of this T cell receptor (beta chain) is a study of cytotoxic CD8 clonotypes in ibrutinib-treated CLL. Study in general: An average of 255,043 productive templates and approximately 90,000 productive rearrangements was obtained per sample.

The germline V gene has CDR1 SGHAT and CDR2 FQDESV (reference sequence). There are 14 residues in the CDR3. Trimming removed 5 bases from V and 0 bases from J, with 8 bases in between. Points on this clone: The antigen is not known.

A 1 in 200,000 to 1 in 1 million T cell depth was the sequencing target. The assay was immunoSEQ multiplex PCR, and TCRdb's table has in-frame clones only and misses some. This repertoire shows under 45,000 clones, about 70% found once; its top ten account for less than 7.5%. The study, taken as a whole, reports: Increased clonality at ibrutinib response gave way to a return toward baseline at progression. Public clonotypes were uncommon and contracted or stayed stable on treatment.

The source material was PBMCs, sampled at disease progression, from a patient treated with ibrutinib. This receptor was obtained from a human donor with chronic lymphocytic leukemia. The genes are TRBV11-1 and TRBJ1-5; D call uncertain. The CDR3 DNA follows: TGTGCCAGCAGCACGGACCGTAGCAATCAGCCCCAGCATTTT. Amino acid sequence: CASSTDRSNQPQHF.